Listed below are T cell receptor beta chains from one sample, sequenced in a study of blood T cell repertoires in COVID-19. Assay: immunoSEQ multiplex PCR; the TCRdb copy retains only in-frame clones and omits some. The data show some 260,000 clones, with around three quarters seen just once and 3.3% held by the top ten. Sequenced sample: peripheral blood. These receptors were obtained from a woman of 80 years or more with acute or convalescent COVID-19. Each CDR3 is given with its conserved first and last residue. The order of the fields is clone size, D gene, J gene, V gene, CDR3 DNA, CDR3 protein. D genes are given only for firm matches. Expanded clones get a size class; other rows say once, few or many, or leave the size out.

>.|TRBD2|TRBJ2-3|TRBV6-5
TGTGCCAGCAGAGGGACTAGTACTAGCACAGATACGCAGTATTTT
CASRGTSTSTDTQYF
>.|.|TRBJ1-6|TRBV28
TGTGCCAGCAGTTTAGGTAGTTCGGGAAGTCTTACACCCCTCCACTTT
CASSLGSSGSLTPLHF
>few|TRBD1|TRBJ1-6|TRBV7-2
TGTGCCAGCAGTTTCTCGACAGGGTATAATTCACCCCTCCACTTT
CASSFSTGYNSPLHF
>.|TRBD2|TRBJ2-3|TRBV6-1
TGTGCCAGCAGTGTGTCCTACCTGACTAGCGCGGGAGATACGCAGTATTTT
CASSVSYLTSAGDTQYF
>.|TRBD1|TRBJ2-5|TRBV28
TGTGCCAGCAGTCTGAACAGGGGCCAGTACTTC
CASSLNRGQYF
>.|.|TRBJ1-1|TRBV6-5
TGTGCCAGCAGCAGGGAGACAGGCGGGAACACTGAAGCTTTCTTT
CASSRETGGNTEAFF
>.|.|TRBJ1-2|TRBV25-1
TGTGCCAGCAGTGATCCTGGGGGCATTCGTGGCTACACCTTC
CASSDPGGIRGYTF
>few|.|TRBJ2-5|TRBV15
TGTGCCACCAGCAATGACAGGTCACTACAAGAGACCCAGTACTTC
CATSNDRSLQETQYF
>.|.|TRBJ1-4|TRBV11-2
TGTGCCAGCAGCTTAGGGGGGGAGGAAAAACTGTTTTTT
CASSLGGEEKLFF
>.|.|TRBJ1-1|TRBV29-1
TGCAGCGTTGAAAAGAGGGGGGGGAGAACTGAAGCTTTCTTT
CSVEKRGGRTEAFF
>.|TRBD1|TRBJ2-7|TRBV9
TGTGCCAGCAGCGTAGCTCCGGGACAGGGACCCTACGAGCAGTACTTC
CASSVAPGQGPYEQYF
>few|TRBD1|TRBJ1-2|TRBV27
TGTGCCAGCAGCTGGGACAGGGTGGTACGTCGTGGCTACACCTTC
CASSWDRVVRRGYTF
>.|TRBD1|TRBJ2-3|TRBV5-1
TGCGCCAGCAGCTTGAGGGACAGGGGGACAGATACGCAGTATTTT
CASSLRDRGTDTQYF